These 3 T cell receptor beta chains were all obtained from the same sample, sequenced in a study of radiotherapy plus CTLA-4 blockade in lung cancer. The assay was immunoSEQ multiplex PCR, and TCRdb's table has in-frame clones only and misses some. The sample lists some 98,000 clones, about 81% occurring once. This material consisted of peripheral blood, taken from a patient treated with radiotherapy plus ipilimumab. The receptor set was obtained from a human donor with non-small cell lung cancer who had a partial response to radiotherapy plus ipilimumab.

The genes are TRBV7-3 and TRBJ2-3; D is unclear. The CDR3 is 13 amino acids. V lost 5 bases, J lost 0 bases, and 6 bases lay in between. Germline CDR1 reads SGHTA; CDR2 reads FQGTGA. For the CDR3, the DNA is TGTGCCAGCAGCCCCGAGAGCACAGATACGCAGTATTTT. It translates to CASSPESTDTQYF.

As regards this clone: Other DNA sequences from this sample encode an identical CDR3 as well. The V and J genes are TRBV7-9 and TRBJ1-1; 10 bases agree with TRBD1. The CDR3 sequence is 13 residues long. Germline loops: CDR1 SEHNR, CDR2 FQNEAQ (reference sequence). J was trimmed by 3 bases and V by 5 bases; bases with no gene match: 0. CDR3 sequence: CASSGQGDTEAFF. CDR3 bases: TGTGCCAGCAGCGGACAGGGGGACACTGAAGCTTTCTTT.

The rearrangement joins TRBV19 to TRBJ2-7; D is unresolved. This CDR3 spans 14 amino acids. V was shortened by 4 bases and J by 0 bases, with 10 bases between the two germline ends. Germline CDR1 is LNHDA and CDR2 is SQIVND (reference sequence). DNA for the CDR3: TGTGCCAGTAGTACCACAGTAAGCTCCTACGAGCAGTACTTC. Amino acid sequence: CASSTTVSSYEQYF.